The clone carrying this T cell receptor (beta chain) was seen a few times. Its antigen is unidentified. The sample's treatment: roughly 10-day PBMC culture with coronavirus spike peptide pools or control peptides (ViraFEST assay). The data stem from a study of vaccination and CD4 T cells after COVID-19. Study-wide points: Median counts of SARS-CoV-2-reactive clonotypes increased from about 20 to 38; this difference was not significant.

Sequencing of DNA taken from cultured CD4+ T cells relied on the Oncomine TCR Beta short-read assay. TCRdb re-called the PCR reads with MiXCR, one entry per CDR3 protein. Of approximately 8,700 distinct CDR3 sequences in the sample, approximately 27% were seen once. V was trimmed by 2 bases and J by 4 bases, leaving 12 bases between them. Germline V gene data show CDR1 as LGHNA and CDR2 as YSLEER. The CDR3 extends over 16 amino acids. The receptor was isolated from a human donor who had recovered from COVID-19. The V gene is TRBV4-3, the J gene TRBJ2-6; tentative D call: TRBD2 (6 bases). The source material was CD4+ T cells from blood, cultured in vitro, sampled after SARS-CoV-2 vaccination. The CDR3 nucleotides are TGCGCCAGCAGCCAATCCCGGGCGGGAGGGGCCAACGTCCTGACTTTC. Translation: CASSQSRAGGANVLTF.